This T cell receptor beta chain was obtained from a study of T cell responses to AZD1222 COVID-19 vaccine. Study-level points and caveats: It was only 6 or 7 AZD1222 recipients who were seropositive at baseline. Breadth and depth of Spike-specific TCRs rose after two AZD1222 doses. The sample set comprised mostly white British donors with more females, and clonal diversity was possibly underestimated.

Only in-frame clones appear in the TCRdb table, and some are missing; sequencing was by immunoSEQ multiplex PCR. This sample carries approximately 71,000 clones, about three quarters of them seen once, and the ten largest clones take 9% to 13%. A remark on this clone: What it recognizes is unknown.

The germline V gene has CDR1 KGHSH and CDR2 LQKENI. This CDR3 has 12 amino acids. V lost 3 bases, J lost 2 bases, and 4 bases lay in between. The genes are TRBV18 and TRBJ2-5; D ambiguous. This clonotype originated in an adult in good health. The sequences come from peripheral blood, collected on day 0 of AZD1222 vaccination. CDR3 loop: CASSPRQETQYF. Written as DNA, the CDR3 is TGTGCCAGCTCACCCCGACAAGAGACCCAGTACTTC.